This record covers a single TCR beta chain. V was pared by 5 bases and J by 2 bases, with 13 bases between. CDR3 length: 15 amino acids. CDR1 and CDR2 (germline): SGHVS, FQNEAQ. This entry is derived from a study of cytomegalovirus exposure and HLA in healthy donors. Primers: 60 Vbeta forward and 13 Jbeta reverse. The protocol was immunoSEQ multiplex PCR, while the TCRdb copy is restricted to in-frame clones and leaves out a portion. The repertoire holds about 170,000 clones, with around four fifths as singletons. This TCR was recovered from a female donor in good health and CMV-seronegative. The sample comprised PBMCs. The chain employs TRBV7-8 and TRBJ2-1; D is unresolved. The CDR3 DNA is TGTGCCAGCAGCCCCAGTAGACTGGCCTACAATGAGCAGTTCTTC. Protein product: CASSPSRLAYNEQFF.